The 7 T cell receptor beta chains below all came from one sample that was sequenced in a study of tumor and adjacent non-tumor tissue in lung cancer. The template was RNA from unsorted bulk tissue. The library came from three nested PCR rounds adapted from ARM-PCR protocols. TCRdb reprocessed the multiplex PCR reads with MiXCR, giving one entry per CDR3 protein. This sample yields fewer than 100,000 distinct CDR3 sequences, of which 72% are seen a single time; approximately 9% belongs to the top ten. The sequenced sample was lung tumor tissue. Source of these receptors: a woman in her thirties or forties with non-small cell lung cancer.

Points on this clonotype: The germline gene is not matched at one end of the junction; a read error may be the cause. J is TRBJ1-1 and V is TRBV28; D is ambiguous. The germline V gene encodes CDR1 MDHEN and CDR2 SYDVKM. This CDR3 comprises 15 residues. The CDR3: CASGTVSVAGTEVFF. The CDR3 nucleotides read TGTGCCAGCGGAACAGTGTCGGTGGCTGGCACTGAAGTTTTCTTT.

In regard to this clonotype: Compared with germline, one end of the junction differs, possibly owing to a read error. The V and J genes are TRBV11-3 and TRBJ2-3; the match to TRBD2 covers 11 bases. CDR1 and CDR2 (germline): SGHNT, YENEEA. The CDR3 length is 15 residues. The chain's CDR3 is CSSSASGGSIDTQYF. The CDR3 nucleotides read TGTTCCAGCAGTGCTAGCGGGGGGTCCATAGATACGCAGTATTTT.

Points on this clonotype: Here the CDR3 omits its conserved ending phenylalanine or tryptophan, so a read error is the likely source. The genes are TRBV29-1 and TRBJ2-6, with 10 bases fitting TRBD1. Germline V CDR1 and CDR2: SQVTM, ANQGSEA. The CDR3 loop spans 15 amino acids. DNA of the CDR3: TGCAGCGCTTCGACAGGGGGCTCTGGGACCAACGTCCTGACTGTC. It translates to CSASTGGSGTNVLTV.

Remarks on this clonotype: The junction departs from germline at one end; a sequencing error may be responsible. The chain recombines TRBV11-2 with TRBJ2-1; D might be TRBD2 (6 bases). The CDR3 totals 16 residues. Germline assignment: CDR1 SGHAT and CDR2 FQNNGV. The CDR3 coding sequence is TGTGTCAGCAGCAAGACACTAGCCACACTGTACAATGAGCAGTTCTTC. Encoded protein: CVSSKTLATLYNEQFF.

Concerning this clonotype: The junction shows a germline mismatch at one end, possibly a read error. This sequence joins TRBV28 and TRBJ2-1, with 11 bases aligning to TRBD2. The germline V gene has CDR1 MDHEN and CDR2 SYDVKM. The CDR3 is 15 amino acids. The CDR3 nucleotides are TGTGTCAGCAGTTTAGGTCTAGCGGGGGGTTGGGAGGAGTTATTC. It translates to CVSSLGLAGGWEELF.

As to this clonotype: The junction differs from germline at one of its ends, possibly a read error. This sequence joins TRBV4-2 and TRBJ2-5; 8 nucleotides line up with TRBD2. CDR1 is LGHNA and CDR2 is YNFKEQ in the germline V gene. The CDR3 has 17 amino acids. This CDR3 reads CVSSQDLAGTLQETQYF. The CDR3, as DNA: TGTGTCAGCAGCCAAGATTTAGCGGGGACCCTCCAAGAGACCCAGTACTTC.

This clonotype was detected a few times. The chain couples TRBV11-2 to TRBJ2-7; 8 nucleotides match TRBD1. Trimming at V came to 7 bases and at J to 4 bases, leaving 9 bases not matched to a gene. The CDR3 has 14 residues. Germline V lookup: CDR1 SGHAT, CDR2 FQNNGV. CDR3 bases: TGTGCCAGCACCTTCGGGCAGGGGGCGTACGAGCAGTACTTC. Translation gives CASTFGQGAYEQYF.